Presented here are 14 T cell receptor beta chains from one specimen sequenced in a study of regulatory T cells in long-lasting Graves disease. The time point denotes: newly diagnosed GD, antithyroid drugs for less than 3 months. The TCR library used RNA extracted from PBMCs. Construction of TCR beta libraries relied on iRepertoire HTBI primers and on Arm-PCR targeting CDR3 regions. TCRdb re-analysed the multiplex PCR reads in MiXCR, keeping a single row per CDR3 protein. The sample includes just over 600,000 distinct CDR3 sequences, 15% to 20% of them seen just once. The same data also went into a second study, on T cells in Graves' hyperthyroidism and ophthalmopathy.

This sample comprised peripheral blood mononuclear cells (PBMCs), obtained at new diagnosis, from a patient treated with antithyroid drugs. The source is a woman under 40 with Graves disease.

This clonotype was detected many times. The chain employs TRBV29-1 and TRBJ2-1; 11 bases are shared with TRBD1. Germline CDR1 is SQVTM and CDR2 is ANQGSEA. This CDR3 spans 13 amino acids. CDR3 sequence reads: CICPGTGGNEQFF. CDR3 sequence (DNA): TGCATCTGTCCCGGGACAGGGGGCAATGAGCAGTTCTTC.

At least ten counts were recorded for this clonotype. V and J are TRBV28 and TRBJ1-4; no reliable D call. V dropped 4 bases and J dropped 7 bases, with 19 bases sitting between them. Germline V gene sequence: CDR1 MDHEN, CDR2 SYDVKM. CDR3 length: 16 amino acids. CDR3 in amino acids: CASSWITESALEKLFF. Here the CDR3 DNA reads TGTGCCAGCAGTTGGATTACAGAATCAGCGCTTGAAAAACTGTTTTTT.

The chain combines TRBV5-4 with TRBJ1-2; possible D gene TRBD1, 6 bases. The germline V gene has CDR1 SGHNT and CDR2 YYREEE (reference sequence). This CDR3 is built from 15 residues. The V gene lost 5 bases and the J gene lost 6 bases, with 20 bases spanning the gap. The CDR3 loop reads CASRPGRGASDGYTF. The CDR3 DNA follows: TGTGCCAGCAGACCGGGAAGGGGGGCTTCAGATGGCTACACCTTC.

A few counts support this clonotype. The chain combines TRBV3-1 with TRBJ1-2; D gene unclear. Germline V gene data show CDR1 as LGHDT and CDR2 as YNNKEL (reference sequence). CDR3 length equals 14 residues. Trimming cost V 4 bases and J 8 bases, with 17 bases left between them. Here the CDR3 reads CASSPGLSVTGYTF. The CDR3, as DNA: TGTGCCAGCAGCCCCGGACTCTCCGTTACGGGCTACACCTTC. Variable domain in full (rest from reference TRBV3-1 and TRBJ1-2): DTAVSQTPKYLVTQMGNDKSIKCEQNLGHDTMYWYKQDSKKFLKIMFSYNNKELIINETVPNRFSPKSPDKAHLNLHINSLELGDSAVYFCASSPGLSVTGYTFGSGTRLTVV.

This clonotype was recorded at least ten times. The chain couples TRBV12-3 or TRBV12-4 to TRBJ2-7; 7 positions agree with TRBD2. J lost 6 bases, V lost 7 bases, and 15 bases had no gene match. The CDR3 has 15 amino acids. The CDR3 loop is CASIVVRRGGSEQYF. The CDR3 region has the DNA TGTGCCAGCATCGTTGTTCGGCGCGGCGGGAGCGAGCAGTACTTC.

This clonotype has a count of ten or more. This chain joins TRBV28 and TRBJ1-3; the D is unclear. Germline CDR1 is MDHEN and CDR2 is SYDVKM. V lost 5 bases, J lost 0 bases, and 14 bases lay in between. The CDR3 spans 16 residues. The CDR3 region has the DNA TGTGCCAGCAGTGACGTTTCTCCGAACTCTGGAAACACCATATATTTT. It is translated as CASSDVSPNSGNTIYF.

This clonotype was observed at least ten times. V is TRBV24-1 and J is TRBJ2-1; D ambiguous. The V and J ends lost 2 bases and 4 bases respectively, with 14 bases between them. CDR1 and CDR2 from the germline V gene are KGHDR and SFDVKD. The length of the CDR3 is 16 residues. The CDR3 spells CATSDSSPPMYNEQFF. CDR3 DNA: TGTGCCACCAGTGATTCGAGTCCACCAATGTACAATGAGCAGTTCTTC.

This clonotype appeared a few times. V gene TRBV25-1 combines with J gene TRBJ1-1, with D perhaps matching TRBD1 (5 bases). Trimming pared 1 base from V and 10 bases from J, leaving 13 bases between. The CDR3 is 13 residues long. The V gene's germline CDR1 is MGHDK and CDR2 SYGVNS. In DNA, the CDR3 is TGTGCCAGCAGTGAATTGGTCAGGGAGGTAGCTTTCTTT. Its protein is CASSELVREVAFF.

This clonotype was seen at least ten times. The chain recombines TRBV7-2 with TRBJ1-1; D is possibly TRBD1 (5 bases). This CDR3 is built from 15 residues. Germline CDR1 and CDR2: SGHTA and FQGNSA. The ends were cut back, 0 bases at V and 11 bases at J, with 19 bases in the middle. Here the CDR3 reads CASSLARSLGGKAFF. For the CDR3, the DNA is TGTGCCAGCAGCTTAGCCCGTTCTTTGGGGGGAAAGGCTTTCTTT.

This clonotype was found many times. The V call is TRBV12-3 or TRBV12-4, the J call TRBJ1-5; D unresolved. With 5 bases removed from V and 5 bases from J, the gap between germline ends came to 10 bases. The CDR3 runs to 13 residues. CDR3 loop: CASSPRRDQPQHF. The CDR3 DNA sequence: TGTGCCAGCAGTCCAAGGCGGGATCAGCCCCAGCATTTT.

The CDR3 DNA follows: TGTGCCAGTAGTTCGACTCAACTAGCGGGAGTAGCGAACGAGCAGTACTTC. It yields the protein CASSSTQLAGVANEQYF. J is TRBJ2-7 and V is TRBV19; 11 bases match TRBD2. V lost 5 bases to trimming and J lost 5 bases; unmatched junction nucleotides: 14. CDR3 size: 17 residues. Germline CDR1 LNHDA, CDR2 SQIVND (reference sequence).

This clonotype was detected a few times. The V gene is TRBV3-1, the J gene TRBJ1-6, with a possible D match to TRBD1 (6 bases). V was shortened by 3 bases and J by 7 bases, with 19 bases between the two germline ends. The length of the CDR3 is 17 residues. The V gene's germline CDR1 is LGHDT and CDR2 YNNKEL (reference sequence). DNA for the CDR3: TGTGCCAGCAGCCACCGCGATAGGGGGATCGGGAATTCACCCCTCCACTTT. This encodes CASSHRDRGIGNSPLHF.

The rearrangement links TRBV20-1 to TRBJ1-2; TRBD1 matches at 7 bases. Germline-derived CDR1 and CDR2 are DFQATT and SNEGSKA (reference sequence). J lost 7 bases, V lost 1 base, and 6 bases had no gene match. The CDR3 extends over 13 amino acids. The CDR3: CSARAGGDFGYTF. The CDR3 DNA sequence: TGCAGTGCTAGAGCAGGGGGGGACTTTGGCTACACCTTC.

This clonotype came up many times. The chain employs TRBV28 and TRBJ1-1; 8 positions match TRBD1. This CDR3 has 13 residues. The germline gives CDR1 MDHEN, CDR2 SYDVKM. Losses at the gene ends were 8 bases for V and 3 bases for J; bases not matched to a gene: 5. The CDR3 spells CASAGGVDTEAFF. CDR3 DNA: TGTGCCAGCGCAGGGGGCGTCGACACTGAAGCTTTCTTT.